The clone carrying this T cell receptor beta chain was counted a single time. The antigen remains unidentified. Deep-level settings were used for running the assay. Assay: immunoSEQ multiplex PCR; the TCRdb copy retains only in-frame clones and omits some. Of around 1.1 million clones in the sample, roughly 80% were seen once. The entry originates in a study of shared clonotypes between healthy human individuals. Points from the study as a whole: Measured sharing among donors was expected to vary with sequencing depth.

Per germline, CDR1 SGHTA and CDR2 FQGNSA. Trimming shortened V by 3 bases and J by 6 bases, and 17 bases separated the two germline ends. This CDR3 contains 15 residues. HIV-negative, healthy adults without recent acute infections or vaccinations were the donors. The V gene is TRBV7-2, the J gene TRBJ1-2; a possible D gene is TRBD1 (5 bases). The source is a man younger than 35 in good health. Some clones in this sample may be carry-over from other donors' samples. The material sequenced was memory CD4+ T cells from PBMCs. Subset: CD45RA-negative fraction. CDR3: CASSLATATADGYTF. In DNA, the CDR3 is TGTGCCAGCAGCTTGGCGACCGCGACAGCGGATGGCTACACCTTC.